Ten or more counts support the clone carrying this TCR beta chain. Its antigen is as yet unknown. Germline CDR1 reads SGHNT; CDR2 reads YYREEE (reference sequence). The length of the CDR3 is 15 residues. With 3 bases removed from V and 4 bases from J, the gap between germline ends came to 16 bases. The data are from a study of neurological immune-mediated disorders. Time point indicated: longitudinal time-point 3. Study-level findings and limits: HTLV-1-associated myelopathy showed the most TCR clonal expansion; multiple sclerosis the least, below healthy controls. The study found no CDR3 amino acid sequences shared by expanded clones across subjects, suggesting private repertoires in all groups.

TCRdb passed the 5' RACE reads through MiXCR, listing each CDR3 protein once. This table has 84,000 or so distinct CDR3 sequences, about 4.3% appearing once. The chain carries TRBV5-4 and TRBJ1-1; maybe TRBD1 (6 bases). Source material: PBMCs. This receptor was taken from a woman aged 60-70 years with multiple sclerosis. The CDR3 protein is CASSSEGGPGTEAFF. CDR3 DNA: TGTGCCAGCAGCTCCGAGGGGGGTCCAGGCACTGAAGCTTTCTTT.